A selection of T cell receptor beta chains follows, all from one sample in a study of identical twins. TCRdb recomputed calls from the 5' RACE reads with MiXCR, one row per CDR3 protein. The repertoire holds about 240,000 distinct CDR3 sequences, with 10% to 13% as singletons. What was sequenced was memory T cells sorted from blood. The source of these receptors is a man aged 50 to 60 in good health. CDR3s include the opening cysteine and the closing phenylalanine or tryptophan. Each record gives: clone size, V gene, J gene, D gene, CDR3 DNA, CDR3 protein. A D gene is named only where the DNA matches it firmly. Clone size, where shown, is once, few, many, or a class for clones that have expanded.

clone size: many; V gene: TRBV6-5; J gene: TRBJ1-3; D gene: TRBD1; CDR3 DNA: TGTGCCAGCAGTTTTTCCGACAGGGGGCCTAGAAACACCATATATTTT; CDR3 protein: CASSFSDRGPRNTIYF
clone size: few; V gene: TRBV5-1; J gene: TRBJ1-4; D gene: -; CDR3 DNA: TGCGCCAGCAGACCGTCTGGGTTGGCTAATGAAAAACTGTTTTTT; CDR3 protein: CASRPSGLANEKLFF
clone size: few; V gene: TRBV6-2/TRBV6-3; J gene: TRBJ1-1; D gene: -; CDR3 DNA: TGTGCCAGCAGTTACGCAGGATCCAGCCCCCGGGGCACTGAAGCTTTCTTT; CDR3 protein: CASSYAGSSPRGTEAFF
clone size: -; V gene: TRBV9; J gene: TRBJ1-6; D gene: -; CDR3 DNA: TGTGCCAGCAGCGTAGGGCAGCGCAATTCACCCCTCCACTTT; CDR3 protein: CASSVGQRNSPLHF
clone size: few; V gene: TRBV18; J gene: TRBJ1-6; D gene: -; CDR3 DNA: TGTGCCAGCTCACCACGCAGGGTGTGGAATTCACCCCTCCACTTT; CDR3 protein: CASSPRRVWNSPLHF
clone size: many; V gene: TRBV7-2; J gene: TRBJ2-7; D gene: -; CDR3 DNA: TGTGCCAGCAGTCTAGACGGGGCACCAGGAGGCGAGCAGTACTTC; CDR3 protein: CASSLDGAPGGEQYF
clone size: few; V gene: TRBV5-4; J gene: TRBJ2-5; D gene: -; CDR3 DNA: TGTGCCAGCAGCTTGGAGGTTGGTGGGCAAGAGACCCAGTACTTC; CDR3 protein: CASSLEVGGQETQYF
clone size: many; V gene: TRBV20-1; J gene: TRBJ2-3; D gene: -; CDR3 DNA: TGCAGTGCTCAAGACATGGCAAGACCTAGCACAGATACGCAGTATTTT; CDR3 protein: CSAQDMARPSTDTQYF
clone size: many; V gene: TRBV27; J gene: TRBJ1-6; D gene: TRBD1; CDR3 DNA: TGTGCCAGCAGTTTTGGGGGACAGGGAGGTTCACCCCTCCACTTT; CDR3 protein: CASSFGGQGGSPLHF
clone size: -; V gene: TRBV10-2; J gene: TRBJ2-6; D gene: TRBD1; CDR3 DNA: TGCGCCAGCAGTGGACGACAGGGAAGGTCTGGGGCCAACGTCCTGACTTTC; CDR3 protein: CASSGRQGRSGANVLTF
clone size: -; V gene: TRBV5-4; J gene: TRBJ2-5; D gene: TRBD2; CDR3 DNA: TGTGCCAGCAGCCCGGTGGGCGGGAGCTTGGGGAAAGAGACCCAGTACTTC; CDR3 protein: CASSPVGGSLGKETQYF
clone size: -; V gene: TRBV20-1; J gene: TRBJ2-7; D gene: -; CDR3 DNA: TGCAGTGCTAGAGACCCGGACAGACCCTACGAGCAGTACTTC; CDR3 protein: CSARDPDRPYEQYF
clone size: -; V gene: TRBV5-1; J gene: TRBJ2-3; D gene: -; CDR3 DNA: TGCGCCACCTCCGCGGGCGGGGGCCCAGATACGCAGTATTTT; CDR3 protein: CATSAGGGPDTQYF
clone size: -; V gene: TRBV20-1; J gene: TRBJ2-2; D gene: TRBD2; CDR3 DNA: TGCAGTGCCCACCCTGGGGGGAGGGCCAGAAACGGGGAGCTGTTTTTT; CDR3 protein: CSAHPGGRARNGELFF
clone size: few; V gene: TRBV12-3/TRBV12-4; J gene: TRBJ1-4; D gene: TRBD1; CDR3 DNA: TGTGCCAGCAGTCATACAGGGGCAACTAATGAAAAACTGTTTTTT; CDR3 protein: CASSHTGATNEKLFF
clone size: many; V gene: TRBV6-5; J gene: TRBJ1-6; D gene: TRBD1; CDR3 DNA: TGTGCCAGCAGTTACTGGGGGACAGAGAATAATTCACCCCTCCACTTT; CDR3 protein: CASSYWGTENNSPLHF
clone size: few; V gene: TRBV6-5; J gene: TRBJ1-1; D gene: -; CDR3 DNA: TGTGCCAGCAGTTACTCGAGTGCTTGGGGGCTGAACACTGAAGCTTTCTTT; CDR3 protein: CASSYSSAWGLNTEAFF
clone size: many; V gene: TRBV6-1; J gene: TRBJ2-1; D gene: -; CDR3 DNA: TGTGCCAGCAGACGAGGACAGTTCCAAGCAACCTACAATGAGCAGTTCTTC; CDR3 protein: CASRRGQFQATYNEQFF
clone size: few; V gene: TRBV5-6; J gene: TRBJ2-7; D gene: -; CDR3 DNA: TGTGCCAGCAGCTTGGAGGGACACTATTACGAGCAGTACTTC; CDR3 protein: CASSLEGHYYEQYF
clone size: many; V gene: TRBV7-2; J gene: TRBJ2-7; D gene: -; CDR3 DNA: TGTGCCAGCAGCCCTCAAGAAGGACTTCAGTACTTC; CDR3 protein: CASSPQEGLQYF
clone size: many; V gene: TRBV3-1; J gene: TRBJ1-2; D gene: -; CDR3 DNA: TGTGCCAGCAGCCAAGCCGGCATAGGCGGCTACACCTTC; CDR3 protein: CASSQAGIGGYTF
clone size: many; V gene: TRBV20-1; J gene: TRBJ2-1; D gene: -; CDR3 DNA: TGCAGTGCTAGAGATCAATTCGTGGGCCCCGAGGGCGATGAGCAGTTCTTC; CDR3 protein: CSARDQFVGPEGDEQFF
clone size: many; V gene: TRBV4-3; J gene: TRBJ2-3; D gene: -; CDR3 DNA: TGCGCCAGCAGCCAAGATGCCCGGTCGTTGGGAGATACGCAGTATTTT; CDR3 protein: CASSQDARSLGDTQYF
clone size: few; V gene: TRBV12-3/TRBV12-4; J gene: TRBJ1-2; D gene: -; CDR3 DNA: TGTGCCAGCAGTTTAAGGGGGACGGCCTATGGCTACACCTTC; CDR3 protein: CASSLRGTAYGYTF
clone size: few; V gene: TRBV20-1; J gene: TRBJ2-7; D gene: -; CDR3 DNA: TGCAGTGCCCGCTCCGCGGAGCGCCGGACCTACGAGCAGTACTTC; CDR3 protein: CSARSAERRTYEQYF
clone size: -; V gene: TRBV10-3; J gene: TRBJ2-6; D gene: -; CDR3 DNA: TGTGCCATCAGTGAAGAGGGACACCTAGTCTCTGGGGCCAACGTCCTGACTTTC; CDR3 protein: CAISEEGHLVSGANVLTF
clone size: many; V gene: TRBV7-8; J gene: TRBJ1-1; D gene: -; CDR3 DNA: TGTGCCAGCAGCCCCCGGTTAATGAACACTGAAGCTTTCTTT; CDR3 protein: CASSPRLMNTEAFF
clone size: -; V gene: TRBV12-3/TRBV12-4; J gene: TRBJ2-5; D gene: -; CDR3 DNA: TGTGCCAGCAGAGACAGCAACCAAGAGACCCAGTACTTC; CDR3 protein: CASRDSNQETQYF
clone size: many; V gene: TRBV5-1; J gene: TRBJ1-3; D gene: TRBD1; CDR3 DNA: TGCGCCAGCAGCCCGGACAGGGGTCCACCCAGCTCTGGAAACACCATATATTTT; CDR3 protein: CASSPDRGPPSSGNTIYF
clone size: few; V gene: TRBV29-1; J gene: TRBJ1-2; D gene: -; CDR3 DNA: TGCAGCGTTGGACAGCCCTATGGCTACACCTTC; CDR3 protein: CSVGQPYGYTF
clone size: -; V gene: TRBV12-3/TRBV12-4; J gene: TRBJ1-2; D gene: -; CDR3 DNA: TGTGCCAGCAGTCTCCCGGCGGGGGCGGAGGGCTACACCTTC; CDR3 protein: CASSLPAGAEGYTF
clone size: -; V gene: TRBV5-1; J gene: TRBJ1-3; D gene: -; CDR3 DNA: TGCGCCAGCAGCTCAAGAACCATATATTTT; CDR3 protein: CASSSRTIYF
clone size: -; V gene: TRBV28; J gene: TRBJ1-2; D gene: -; CDR3 DNA: TGTGCCAGCAGTTACGGGGGGGAGGGGTTCTATGGCTACACCTTC; CDR3 protein: CASSYGGEGFYGYTF
clone size: -; V gene: TRBV28; J gene: TRBJ2-7; D gene: TRBD2; CDR3 DNA: TGTGCCAGCAGGCGTAGCGGGACTTACGAGCAGTACTTC; CDR3 protein: CASRRSGTYEQYF
clone size: many; V gene: TRBV2; J gene: TRBJ1-1; D gene: -; CDR3 DNA: TGTGCCAGCGGTGAAATCATGAACACTGAAGCTTTCTTT; CDR3 protein: CASGEIMNTEAFF
clone size: few; V gene: TRBV20-1; J gene: TRBJ2-7; D gene: -; CDR3 DNA: TGCAGTGCTAGATCGACGTCGGTCTACTACGAGCAGTACTTC; CDR3 protein: CSARSTSVYYEQYF
clone size: few; V gene: TRBV4-1; J gene: TRBJ1-1; D gene: -; CDR3 DNA: TGCGCCAGCAGCTCCCCGTCGCGATTACAGGGAACCATGAACACTGAAGCTTTCTTT; CDR3 protein: CASSSPSRLQGTMNTEAFF
clone size: many; V gene: TRBV5-1; J gene: TRBJ2-5; D gene: TRBD2; CDR3 DNA: TGCGCCAGCAAAACTTCGGGACTAGCGAACGTGGAGACCCAGTACTTC; CDR3 protein: CASKTSGLANVETQYF
clone size: many; V gene: TRBV20-1; J gene: TRBJ1-6; D gene: -; CDR3 DNA: TGCAGTGCTAGCGGGACGGAGGGGTCCTATAATTCACCCCTCCACTTT; CDR3 protein: CSASGTEGSYNSPLHF
clone size: many; V gene: TRBV5-1; J gene: TRBJ2-1; D gene: TRBD1; CDR3 DNA: TGCGCCAGCAGCCTGACAGGGGGCCTCGATGAGCAGTTCTTC; CDR3 protein: CASSLTGGLDEQFF
clone size: -; V gene: TRBV2; J gene: TRBJ2-2; D gene: TRBD1; CDR3 DNA: TGTGCCAGCAGTAGAGGGACAGGGGGGAACACCGGGGAGCTGTTTTTT; CDR3 protein: CASSRGTGGNTGELFF
clone size: many; V gene: TRBV7-2; J gene: TRBJ2-1; D gene: TRBD1; CDR3 DNA: TGTGCCAGCAGCTTAGGACAGGGAAGATACAATGAGCAGTTCTTC; CDR3 protein: CASSLGQGRYNEQFF
clone size: -; V gene: TRBV12-3/TRBV12-4; J gene: TRBJ1-1; D gene: -; CDR3 DNA: TGTGCCAGCAGCCCGGCCATGGCCACTGAAGCTTTCTTT; CDR3 protein: CASSPAMATEAFF
clone size: -; V gene: TRBV20-1; J gene: TRBJ2-1; D gene: TRBD2; CDR3 DNA: TGCAGTGCTAGTTCTTCGGGGAGGGCCCACAATGAGCAGTTCTTC; CDR3 protein: CSASSSGRAHNEQFF
clone size: -; V gene: TRBV5-5; J gene: TRBJ2-3; D gene: -; CDR3 DNA: TGTGCCAGCAGCTTGGGGGGGACGGGCCCTCAGTATTTT; CDR3 protein: CASSLGGTGPQYF
clone size: few; V gene: TRBV7-2; J gene: TRBJ2-1; D gene: -; CDR3 DNA: TGTGCCAGCAGCTTAAGCCGGGGGCAGTTCTTC; CDR3 protein: CASSLSRGQFF
clone size: many; V gene: TRBV14; J gene: TRBJ1-2; D gene: TRBD1; CDR3 DNA: TGTGCCAGCAGCCCGAACAGGGGGCCCACTTCTTTACCTAACTATGGCTACACCTTC; CDR3 protein: CASSPNRGPTSLPNYGYTF
clone size: few; V gene: TRBV18; J gene: TRBJ2-7; D gene: -; CDR3 DNA: TGTGCCAGCTCACCACAGGGCCACTCCTACGAGCAGTACTTC; CDR3 protein: CASSPQGHSYEQYF
clone size: many; V gene: TRBV6-1; J gene: TRBJ2-5; D gene: TRBD2; CDR3 DNA: TGTGCCAGCAGGACTCTAGCGGGAGTGGAGACCCAGTACTTC; CDR3 protein: CASRTLAGVETQYF
clone size: many; V gene: TRBV6-2/TRBV6-3; J gene: TRBJ1-1; D gene: -; CDR3 DNA: TGTGCCAGCAGTTACTCGCGGGTTGAAGCTTTCTTT; CDR3 protein: CASSYSRVEAFF
clone size: few; V gene: TRBV20-1; J gene: TRBJ2-7; D gene: TRBD2; CDR3 DNA: TGCAGTGCTAGTGGGCTAGCGGGGAGGGTTAGAATCCACGAGCAGTACTTC; CDR3 protein: CSASGLAGRVRIHEQYF
clone size: -; V gene: TRBV3-1; J gene: TRBJ1-3; D gene: -; CDR3 DNA: TGTGCCAGCAGCCAATATCGTGCTGGGGCTGGAAACACCATATATTTT; CDR3 protein: CASSQYRAGAGNTIYF
clone size: many; V gene: TRBV20-1; J gene: TRBJ2-1; D gene: TRBD2; CDR3 DNA: TGCAGTGCATCGGGACTAGCGGACTACAATGAGCAGTTCTTC; CDR3 protein: CSASGLADYNEQFF
clone size: few; V gene: TRBV4-3; J gene: TRBJ1-2; D gene: -; CDR3 DNA: TGCGCCAGCAGCCAAGCTGAGAGCTATGGCTACACCTTC; CDR3 protein: CASSQAESYGYTF
clone size: many; V gene: TRBV11-2; J gene: TRBJ2-2; D gene: TRBD2; CDR3 DNA: TGTGCCAGCAGCTCACGGGGAGGACTAGCGGGAGCCACCGGGGAGCTGTTTTTT; CDR3 protein: CASSSRGGLAGATGELFF
clone size: many; V gene: TRBV12-3/TRBV12-4; J gene: TRBJ1-6; D gene: -; CDR3 DNA: TGTGCCAGCAGGGTAGGGGGTTCCTATAATTCACCCCTCCACTTT; CDR3 protein: CASRVGGSYNSPLHF
clone size: many; V gene: TRBV2; J gene: TRBJ1-6; D gene: TRBD1; CDR3 DNA: TGTGCCAGCAGGGGGACAGGTGAATCACCCCTCCACTTT; CDR3 protein: CASRGTGESPLHF
clone size: many; V gene: TRBV27; J gene: TRBJ2-7; D gene: -; CDR3 DNA: TGTGCCAGCAGTGACTTCGGTAGGGACTACGAGCAGTACTTC; CDR3 protein: CASSDFGRDYEQYF
clone size: many; V gene: TRBV11-2; J gene: TRBJ2-4; D gene: -; CDR3 DNA: TGTGCCAGCAGCTTAGATCAGTGGCAGGATCCGGTCAAAAACATTCAGTACTTC; CDR3 protein: CASSLDQWQDPVKNIQYF
clone size: many; V gene: TRBV20-1; J gene: TRBJ1-2; D gene: -; CDR3 DNA: TGCAGTGCTAGAGATACACAGGGACCCCACTATGGCTACACCTTC; CDR3 protein: CSARDTQGPHYGYTF